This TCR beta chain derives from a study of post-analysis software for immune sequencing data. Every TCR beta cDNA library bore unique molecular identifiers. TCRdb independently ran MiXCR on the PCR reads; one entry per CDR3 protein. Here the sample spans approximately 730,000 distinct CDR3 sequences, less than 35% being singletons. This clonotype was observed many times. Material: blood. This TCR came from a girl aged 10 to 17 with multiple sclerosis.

In DNA, the CDR3 is TGCGCCAGCAGCCAAGAACAGGGGAACGGCTACACCTTC. Translation gives CASSQEQGNGYTF. This chain links TRBV4-3 with TRBJ1-2; 7 bases agree with TRBD1. Germline V gene data show CDR1 as LGHNA and CDR2 as YSLEER. V trimming: 0 bases; J trimming: 8 bases; junction bases outside the gene matches: 3. The CDR3 spans 13 residues.